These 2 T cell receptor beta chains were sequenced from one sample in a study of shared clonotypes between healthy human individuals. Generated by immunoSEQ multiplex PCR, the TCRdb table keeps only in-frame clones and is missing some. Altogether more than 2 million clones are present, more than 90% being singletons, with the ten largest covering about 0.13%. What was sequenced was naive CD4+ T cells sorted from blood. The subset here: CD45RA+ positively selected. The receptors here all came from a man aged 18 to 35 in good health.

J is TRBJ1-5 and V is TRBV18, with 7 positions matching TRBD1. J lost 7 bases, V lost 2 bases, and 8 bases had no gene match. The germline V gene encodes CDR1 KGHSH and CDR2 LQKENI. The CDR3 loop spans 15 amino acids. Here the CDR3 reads CASSPGDRQSQPQHF. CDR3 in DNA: TGTGCCAGCTCACCAGGGGACAGACAATCCCAGCCCCAGCATTTT. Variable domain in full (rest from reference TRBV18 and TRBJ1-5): NAGVMQNPRHLVRRRGQEARLRCSPMKGHSHVYWYRQLPEEGLKFMVYLQKENIIDESGMPKERFSAEFPKEGPSILRIQQVVRGDSAAYFCASSPGDRQSQPQHFGDGTRLSIL.

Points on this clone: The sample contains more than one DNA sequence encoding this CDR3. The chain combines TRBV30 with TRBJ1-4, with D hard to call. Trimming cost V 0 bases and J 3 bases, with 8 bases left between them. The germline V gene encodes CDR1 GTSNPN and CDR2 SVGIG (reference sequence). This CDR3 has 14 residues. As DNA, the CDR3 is TGTGCCTGGAGTGTACGGAGGTCTAATGAAAAACTGTTTTTT. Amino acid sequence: CAWSVRRSNEKLFF. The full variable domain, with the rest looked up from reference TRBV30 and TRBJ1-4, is SQTIHQWPATLVQPVGSPLSLECTVEGTSNPNLYWYRQAAGRGLQLLFYSVGIGQISSEVPQNLSASRPQDRQFILSSKKLLLSDSGFYLCAWSVRRSNEKLFFGSGTQLSVL.